The clone carrying this T cell receptor (beta chain) was observed a handful of times. Antigen: not known. The germline CDR1 and CDR2 sequences are MNHEY and SVGAGI. The CDR3 extends over 14 amino acids. Trimming left V 0 bases short and J 4 bases short, with 9 bases between. Produced via immunoSEQ multiplex PCR; TCRdb's table is partial and in-frame only. Of 110,000 or so clones listed, more than 85% are singletons. This sample was taken from a study of T cell responses to AZD1222 COVID-19 vaccine. Study-wide results and limits: Mostly white British, mostly female donors; authors suggested clonal diversity may be underestimated. With two AZD1222 doses given, Spike-specific TCR breadth and depth both rose. Repertoires were obtained solely post-peak T cell response.

Second-dose groups at about 4 or about 12 weeks were pooled. The chain is built from TRBV6-5 and TRBJ1-2; D is possibly TRBD1 (6 bases). The clonotype was recovered from an adult who received the AZD1222 COVID-19 vaccine. The source material was peripheral blood, sampled 28 days after the second AZD1222 dose. The DNA of the CDR3 is TGTGCCAGCAGTTACTCCAGGGGTCCCTATGGCTACACCTTC. Translation gives CASSYSRGPYGYTF.